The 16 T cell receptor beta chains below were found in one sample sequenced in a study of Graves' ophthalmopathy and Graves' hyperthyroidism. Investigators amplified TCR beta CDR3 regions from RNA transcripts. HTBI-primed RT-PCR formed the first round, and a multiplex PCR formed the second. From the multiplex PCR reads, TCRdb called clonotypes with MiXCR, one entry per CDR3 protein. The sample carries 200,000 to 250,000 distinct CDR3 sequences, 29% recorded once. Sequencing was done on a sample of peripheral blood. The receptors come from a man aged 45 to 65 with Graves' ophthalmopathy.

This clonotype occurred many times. The CDR3 is CASSIGASEEETQYF. CDR3 coding DNA: TGTGCCAGTAGTATAGGTGCTAGCGAAGAAGAGACCCAGTACTTC. The chain uses TRBV19 and TRBJ2-5; possible D gene TRBD2, 6 bases. V was clipped by 1 base and J by 3 bases, with 12 bases between them. The V gene's germline CDR1 is LNHDA and CDR2 SQIVND (reference sequence). The CDR3 has 15 residues.

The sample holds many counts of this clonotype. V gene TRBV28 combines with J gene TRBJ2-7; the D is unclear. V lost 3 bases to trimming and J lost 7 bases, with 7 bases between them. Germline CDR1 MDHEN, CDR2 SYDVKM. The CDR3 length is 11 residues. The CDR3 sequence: CASSFSSEQYF. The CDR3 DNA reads TGTGCCAGCAGTTTTTCCTCTGAGCAGTACTTC.

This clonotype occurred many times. The CDR3 protein is CASSSPEGLAAPSSYEQYF. The CDR3 DNA reads TGTGCCAGCAGCTCGCCAGAGGGACTAGCGGCCCCGAGCTCCTACGAGCAGTACTTC. The gene calls are TRBV11-1 and TRBJ2-7; 11 bases match TRBD2. V was pared by 4 bases and J by 0 bases, with 14 bases of the junction left unmatched. Germline lookup yields CDR1 SGHAT and CDR2 FQDESV (reference sequence). CDR3 length equals 19 residues.

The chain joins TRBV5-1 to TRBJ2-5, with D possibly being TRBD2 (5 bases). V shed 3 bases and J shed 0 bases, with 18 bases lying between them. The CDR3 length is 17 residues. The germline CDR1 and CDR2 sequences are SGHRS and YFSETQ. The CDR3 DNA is TGCGCCAGCAGCTCAACCTCGCGGGCGTTGTACCAAGAGACCCAGTACTTC. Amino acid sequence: CASSSTSRALYQETQYF. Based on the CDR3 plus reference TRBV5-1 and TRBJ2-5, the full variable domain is KAGVTQTPRYLIKTRGQQVTLSCSPISGHRSVSWYQQTPGQGLQFLFEYFSETQRNKGNFPGRFSGRQFSNSRSEMNVSTLELGDSALYLCASSSTSRALYQETQYFGPGTRLLVL.

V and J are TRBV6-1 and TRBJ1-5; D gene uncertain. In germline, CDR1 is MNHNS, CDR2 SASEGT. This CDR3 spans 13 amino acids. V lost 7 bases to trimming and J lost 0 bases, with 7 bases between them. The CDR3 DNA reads TGTGCCAGCAAAGGTGGTAGCAATCAGCCCCAGCATTTT. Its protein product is CASKGGSNQPQHF.

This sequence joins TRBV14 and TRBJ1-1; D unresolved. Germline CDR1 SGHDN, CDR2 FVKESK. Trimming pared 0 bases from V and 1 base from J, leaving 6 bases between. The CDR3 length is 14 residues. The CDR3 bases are TGTGCCAGCAGCCAAGACTTAAGGAACACTGAAGCTTTCTTT. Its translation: CASSQDLRNTEAFF.

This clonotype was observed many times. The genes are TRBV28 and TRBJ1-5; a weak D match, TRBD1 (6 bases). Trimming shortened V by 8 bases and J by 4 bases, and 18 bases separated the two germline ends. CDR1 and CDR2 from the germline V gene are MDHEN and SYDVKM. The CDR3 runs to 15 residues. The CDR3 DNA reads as TGTGCCAGCTCGTTTAGGACAGAGAGGAATCAGCCCCAGCATTTT. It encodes CASSFRTERNQPQHF.

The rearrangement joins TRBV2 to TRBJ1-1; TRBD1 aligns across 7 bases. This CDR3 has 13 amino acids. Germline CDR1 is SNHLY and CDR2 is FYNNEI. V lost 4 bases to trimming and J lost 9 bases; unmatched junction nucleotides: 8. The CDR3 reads CASSATGRTQAFF. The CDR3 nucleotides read TGTGCCAGCAGTGCGACAGGGAGAACGCAAGCTTTCTTT.

CDR3 protein: CASGWAEQYF. DNA of the CDR3: TGTGCTAGTGGTTGGGCCGAGCAGTACTTC. The genes are TRBV12-5 and TRBJ2-7; D gene ambiguous. The germline V and J ends were trimmed by 4 bases and 6 bases, with 4 bases remaining between them. From germline, CDR1 is LGHNT and CDR2 FRNRAP. The CDR3 spans 10 residues.

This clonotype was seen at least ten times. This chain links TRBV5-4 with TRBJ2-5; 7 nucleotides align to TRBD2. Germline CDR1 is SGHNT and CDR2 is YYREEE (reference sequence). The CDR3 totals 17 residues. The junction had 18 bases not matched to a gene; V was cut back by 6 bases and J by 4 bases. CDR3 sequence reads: CASNGGLTGGLGETQYF. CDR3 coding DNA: TGTGCCAGCAATGGGGGACTAACGGGAGGTTTAGGAGAGACCCAGTACTTC.

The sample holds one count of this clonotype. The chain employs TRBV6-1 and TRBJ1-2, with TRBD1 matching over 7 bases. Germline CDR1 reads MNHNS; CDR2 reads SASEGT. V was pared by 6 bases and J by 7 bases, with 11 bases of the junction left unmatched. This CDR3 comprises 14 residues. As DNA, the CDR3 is TGTGCCAGCAGCCCAGGGGGTGGAAAGTCTGGCTACACCTTC. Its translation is CASSPGGGKSGYTF.

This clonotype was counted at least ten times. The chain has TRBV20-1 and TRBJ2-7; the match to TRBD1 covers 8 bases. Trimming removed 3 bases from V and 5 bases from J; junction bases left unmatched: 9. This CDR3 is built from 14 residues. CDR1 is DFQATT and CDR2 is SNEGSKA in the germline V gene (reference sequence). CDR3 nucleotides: TGCAGTGCTAGCAAAGGACAGGGATCCCACGAGCAGTACTTC. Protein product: CSASKGQGSHEQYF.

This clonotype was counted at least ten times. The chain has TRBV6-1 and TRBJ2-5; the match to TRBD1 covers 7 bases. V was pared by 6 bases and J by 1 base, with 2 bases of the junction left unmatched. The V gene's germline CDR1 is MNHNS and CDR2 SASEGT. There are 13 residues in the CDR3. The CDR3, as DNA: TGTGCCAGCAGGAGGGGGCCCCAAGAGACCCAGTACTTC. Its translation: CASRRGPQETQYF.

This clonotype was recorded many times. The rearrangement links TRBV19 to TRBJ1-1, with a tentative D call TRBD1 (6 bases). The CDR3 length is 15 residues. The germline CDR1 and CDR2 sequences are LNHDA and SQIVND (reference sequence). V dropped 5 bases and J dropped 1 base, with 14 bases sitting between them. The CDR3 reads CASSPPGHRNTEAFF. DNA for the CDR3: TGTGCCAGTAGTCCCCCGGGACACCGGAACACTGAAGCTTTCTTT.

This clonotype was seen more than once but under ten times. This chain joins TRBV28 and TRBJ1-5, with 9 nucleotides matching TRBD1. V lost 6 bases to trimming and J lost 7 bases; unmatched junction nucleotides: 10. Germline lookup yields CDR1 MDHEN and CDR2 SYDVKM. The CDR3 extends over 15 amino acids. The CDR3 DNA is TGTGCCAGCAGCCCCGGACAGGGGAGTTACCAGCCCCAGCATTTT. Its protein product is CASSPGQGSYQPQHF.

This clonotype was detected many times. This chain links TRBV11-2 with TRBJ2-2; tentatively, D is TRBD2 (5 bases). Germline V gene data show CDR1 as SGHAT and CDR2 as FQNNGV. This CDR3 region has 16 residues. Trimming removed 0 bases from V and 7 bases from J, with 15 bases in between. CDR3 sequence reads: CASSLEASPMGGELFF. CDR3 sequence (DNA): TGTGCCAGCAGCTTAGAGGCTAGCCCGATGGGCGGGGAGCTGTTTTTT.